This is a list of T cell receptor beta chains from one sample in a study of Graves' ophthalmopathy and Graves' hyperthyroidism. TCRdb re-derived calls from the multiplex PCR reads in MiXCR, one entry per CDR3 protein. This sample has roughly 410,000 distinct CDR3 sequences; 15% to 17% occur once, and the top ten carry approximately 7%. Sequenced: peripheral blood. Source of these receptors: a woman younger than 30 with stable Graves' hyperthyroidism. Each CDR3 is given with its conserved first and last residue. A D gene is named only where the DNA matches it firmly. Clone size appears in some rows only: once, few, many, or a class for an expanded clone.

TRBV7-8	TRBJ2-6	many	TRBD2	CASRDRLAGPSGANVLTF	TGTGCCAGCAGGGACCGACTAGCGGGTCCATCTGGGGCCAACGTCCTGACTTTC
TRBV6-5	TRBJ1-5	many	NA	CASSYSESSNQPQHF	TGTGCCAGCAGTTACTCTGAGAGCAGCAATCAGCCCCAGCATTTT
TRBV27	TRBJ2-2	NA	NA	CASSPRGAITGELFF	TGTGCCAGCAGTCCTAGGGGGGCAATCACCGGGGAGCTGTTTTTT
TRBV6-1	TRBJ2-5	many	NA	CASSEVMRKQGQETQYF	TGTGCCAGCAGTGAAGTAATGAGGAAACAGGGCCAAGAGACCCAGTACTTC
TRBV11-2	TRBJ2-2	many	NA	CASSFLLVSGELFF	TGTGCCAGCAGCTTCCTTCTCGTCTCCGGGGAGCTGTTTTTT
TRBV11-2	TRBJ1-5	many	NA	CASSLVGWGANNQPQHF	TGTGCCAGCAGCTTAGTGGGTTGGGGGGCAAACAATCAGCCCCAGCATTTT
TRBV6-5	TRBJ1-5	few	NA	CASSYSGGPYSNQPQHF	TGTGCCAGCAGTTACTCGGGGGGACCTTATAGCAATCAGCCCCAGCATTTT
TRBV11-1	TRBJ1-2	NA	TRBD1	CASSLGVSTGRYGYTF	TGTGCCAGCAGCTTAGGGGTTTCGACAGGGAGGTATGGCTACACCTTC
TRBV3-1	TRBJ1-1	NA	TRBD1	CASSQGGGGEAFF	TGTGCCAGCAGCCAAGGAGGGGGCGGGGAAGCTTTCTTT
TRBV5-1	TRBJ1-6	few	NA	CASSLEPRQSSYNSPLHF	TGCGCCAGCAGCTTGGAGCCGAGACAGAGCTCCTATAATTCACCCCTCCACTTT
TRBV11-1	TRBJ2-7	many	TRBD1	CASSSYRGPPSYEQYF	TGTGCCAGCAGCTCATACAGGGGGCCTCCCTCCTACGAGCAGTACTTC
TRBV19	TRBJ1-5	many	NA	CASMEGGPQHF	TGTGCCAGTATGGAAGGCGGGCCCCAGCATTTT
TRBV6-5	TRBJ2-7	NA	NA	CASSWGGEGSYEQYF	TGTGCCAGCAGTTGGGGCGGAGAGGGGAGCTACGAGCAGTACTTC
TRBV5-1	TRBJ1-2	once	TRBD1	CASSITGTGRLANYGYTF	TGCGCCAGCAGCATAACCGGGACAGGGCGACTAGCCAACTATGGCTACACCTTC
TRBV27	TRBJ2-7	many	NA	CASSWGYEQYF	TGTGCCAGCAGTTGGGGATACGAGCAGTACTTC
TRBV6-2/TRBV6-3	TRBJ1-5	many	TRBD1	CASSWTGGKNQPQHF	TGTGCCAGCAGTTGGACAGGGGGTAAAAATCAGCCCCAGCATTTT
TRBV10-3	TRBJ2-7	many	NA	CAISAAEYEQYF	TGTGCCATCAGTGCGGCGGAATACGAGCAGTACTTC
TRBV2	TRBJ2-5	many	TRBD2	CASRAGGKQETQYF	TGTGCCAGCAGGGCGGGGGGGAAGCAAGAGACCCAGTACTTC
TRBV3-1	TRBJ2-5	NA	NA	CASSQGWIGQETQYF	TGTGCCAGCAGCCAAGGATGGATCGGTCAAGAGACCCAGTACTTC
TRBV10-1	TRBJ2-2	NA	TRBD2	CASSPGTTDTGELFF	TGCGCCAGCAGCCCCGGGACTACGGACACCGGGGAGCTGTTTTTT
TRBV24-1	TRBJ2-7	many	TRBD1	CATSDSTGYEQYF	TGTGCCACCAGTGATTCGACAGGGTACGAGCAGTACTTC
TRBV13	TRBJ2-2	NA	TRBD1	CASSPTGKTGELFF	TGTGCCAGCAGCCCGACAGGGAAAACCGGGGAGCTGTTTTTT
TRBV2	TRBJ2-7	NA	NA	CASSEAGERKQYF	TGTGCCAGCAGTGAGGCAGGGGAGCGCAAGCAGTACTTC
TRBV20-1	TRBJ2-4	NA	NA	CSARDALGTEPNIKYF	TGCAGTGCTAGAGATGCCCTCGGGACGGAGCCAAACATTAAGTACTTC
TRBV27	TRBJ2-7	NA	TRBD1	CASSSHGTANSYEQYF	TGTGCCAGCAGTTCACATGGGACAGCAAATTCCTACGAGCAGTACTTC